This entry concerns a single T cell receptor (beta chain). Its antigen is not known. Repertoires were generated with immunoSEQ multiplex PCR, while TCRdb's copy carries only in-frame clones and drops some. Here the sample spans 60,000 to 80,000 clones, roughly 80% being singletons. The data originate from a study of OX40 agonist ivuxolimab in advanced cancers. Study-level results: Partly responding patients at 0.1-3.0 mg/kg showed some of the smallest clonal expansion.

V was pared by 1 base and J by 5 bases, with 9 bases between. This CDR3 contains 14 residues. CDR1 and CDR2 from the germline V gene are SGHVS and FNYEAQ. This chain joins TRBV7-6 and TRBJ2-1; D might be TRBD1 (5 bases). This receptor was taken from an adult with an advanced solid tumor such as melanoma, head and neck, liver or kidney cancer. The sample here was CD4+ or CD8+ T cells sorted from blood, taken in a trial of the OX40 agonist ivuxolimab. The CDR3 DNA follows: TGTGCCAGCAGCTTAGTACAGGACCACAATGAGCAGTTCTTC. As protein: CASSLVQDHNEQFF.